This section outlines one T cell receptor (beta chain) sequence together with its context. This entry comes from a study of glioma-infiltrating T cells. V lost 4 bases and J 3 bases, leaving 16 bases between the germline ends. CDR1 and CDR2 from the germline V gene are SGHRS and YFSETQ. The CDR3 covers 15 residues. The iRepertoire nested amplicon-rescue multiplex PCR amplified TCR alpha and beta CDR3s from RNA. TCRdb itself ran the multiplex PCR reads through MiXCR, one entry per CDR3 protein. The repertoire holds around 130,000 distinct CDR3 sequences, with 20% to 25% as singletons. The V call is TRBV5-1, the J call TRBJ1-1; no clear D. The TCR originated in a human donor with low-grade glioma or glioblastoma, undergoing nonglioma brain surgery, or in good health (not recorded which). Sequencing was carried out using glioma tissue, nonneoplastic brain tissue, or PBMCs (not recorded which). The DNA for the CDR3 is TGCGCCAGCAGCAATCCGACACCTAGAGACACTGAAGCTTTCTTT. Residues: CASSNPTPRDTEAFF.